This T cell receptor beta chain appears in the sequencing data of a study of PD-L1 blockade in urothelial cancer. Study details: The patients had undergone anywhere from 0 to 3 prior chemotherapy regimens.

Synthetic TCR analog templates were spiked into each PCR. Only in-frame clones appear in the TCRdb table, and some are missing; sequencing was by immunoSEQ multiplex PCR. The data show 58,000 or so clones, approximately 81% seen once. The time point here: pretreatment peripheral blood. The CDR3 is 17 residues long. CDR1 is SGHRS, CDR2 YFSETQ, per germline. Germline trimming cut 4 bases from V and 0 bases from J; bases unmatched to any gene: 4. Comments on this clone: The antigen remains unidentified.

Whole-study findings and limits: Those with durable benefit had larger increases in tumor-associated blood clones at 3 weeks. A below-median TCR clonality in blood before treatment predicted better survival.

Source: PBMCs, taken around atezolizumab (anti-PD-L1) treatment. The V gene is TRBV5-1, the J gene TRBJ2-7; 16 nucleotides agree with TRBD2. The TCR sequence derives from a man aged 70-80 years with urothelial cancer. The CDR3 DNA reads TGCGCCAGCAGCCCGGGACTAGCGGGAGGGCCCTCCTACGAGCAGTACTTC. This encodes CASSPGLAGGPSYEQYF.